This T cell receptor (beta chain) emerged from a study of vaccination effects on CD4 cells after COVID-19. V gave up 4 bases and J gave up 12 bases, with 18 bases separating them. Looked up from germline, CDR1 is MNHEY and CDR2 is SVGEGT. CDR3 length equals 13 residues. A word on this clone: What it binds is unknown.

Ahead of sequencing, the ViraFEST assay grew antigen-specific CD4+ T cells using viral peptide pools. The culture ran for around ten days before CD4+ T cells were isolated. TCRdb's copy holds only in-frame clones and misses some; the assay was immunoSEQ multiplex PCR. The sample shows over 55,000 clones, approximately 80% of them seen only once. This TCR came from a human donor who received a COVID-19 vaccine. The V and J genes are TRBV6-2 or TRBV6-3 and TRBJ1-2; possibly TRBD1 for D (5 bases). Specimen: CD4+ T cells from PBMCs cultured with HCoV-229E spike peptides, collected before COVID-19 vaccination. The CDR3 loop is CASSSQSDKNHTF. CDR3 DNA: TGTGCCAGCAGTTCCCAATCGGACAAGAACCACACCTTC.